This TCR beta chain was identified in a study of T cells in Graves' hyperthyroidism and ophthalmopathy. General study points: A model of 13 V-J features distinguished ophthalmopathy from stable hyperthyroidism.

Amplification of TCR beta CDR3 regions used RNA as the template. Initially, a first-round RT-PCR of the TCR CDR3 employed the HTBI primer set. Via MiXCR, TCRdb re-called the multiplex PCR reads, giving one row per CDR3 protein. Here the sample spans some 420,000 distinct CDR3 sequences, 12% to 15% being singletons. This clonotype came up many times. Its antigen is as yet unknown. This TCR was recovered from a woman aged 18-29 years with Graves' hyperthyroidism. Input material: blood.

This chain's CDR3 is CSARSTSGYSYNEQFF. As DNA, the CDR3 is TGCAGTGCTAGATCGACTAGCGGTTACTCCTACAATGAGCAGTTCTTC. The chain combines TRBV20-1 with TRBJ2-1; 9 bases align to TRBD2. The CDR3 runs 16 residues. V lost 2 bases and J lost 0; bases outside the gene matches: 5. CDR1 and CDR2 (germline): DFQATT, SNEGSKA (reference sequence).